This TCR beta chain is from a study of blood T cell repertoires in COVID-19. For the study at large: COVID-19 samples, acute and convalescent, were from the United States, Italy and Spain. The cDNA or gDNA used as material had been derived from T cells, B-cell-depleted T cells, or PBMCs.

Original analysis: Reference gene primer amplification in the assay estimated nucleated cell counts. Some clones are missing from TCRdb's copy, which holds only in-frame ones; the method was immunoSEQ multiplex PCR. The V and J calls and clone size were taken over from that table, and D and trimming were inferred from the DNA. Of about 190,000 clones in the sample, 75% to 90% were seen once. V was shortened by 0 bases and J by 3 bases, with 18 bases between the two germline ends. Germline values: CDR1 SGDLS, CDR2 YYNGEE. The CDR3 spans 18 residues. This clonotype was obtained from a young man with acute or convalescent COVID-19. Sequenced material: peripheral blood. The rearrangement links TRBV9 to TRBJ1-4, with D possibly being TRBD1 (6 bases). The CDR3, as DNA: TGTGCCAGCAGCGTAGGAGGAACAGGGCCGCGTCCTAATGAAAAACTGTTTTTT. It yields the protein CASSVGGTGPRPNEKLFF.